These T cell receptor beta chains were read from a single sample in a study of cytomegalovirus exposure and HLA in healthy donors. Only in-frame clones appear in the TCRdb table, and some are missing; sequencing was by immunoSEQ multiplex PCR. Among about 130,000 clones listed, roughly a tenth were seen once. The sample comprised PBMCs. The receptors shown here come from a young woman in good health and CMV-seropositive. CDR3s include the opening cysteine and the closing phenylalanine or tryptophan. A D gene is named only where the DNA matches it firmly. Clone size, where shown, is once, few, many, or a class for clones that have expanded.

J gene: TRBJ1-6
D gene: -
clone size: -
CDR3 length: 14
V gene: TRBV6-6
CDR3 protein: CASSYQGQDSPLHF
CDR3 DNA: TGTGCCAGCAGTTACCAGGGACAAGACTCACCCCTCCACTTT

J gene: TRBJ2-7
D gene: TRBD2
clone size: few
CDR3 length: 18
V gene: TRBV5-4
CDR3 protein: CASSVGALAGARAYEQYF
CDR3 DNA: TGTGCCAGCAGCGTTGGGGCGCTAGCGGGGGCACGGGCCTACGAGCAGTACTTC

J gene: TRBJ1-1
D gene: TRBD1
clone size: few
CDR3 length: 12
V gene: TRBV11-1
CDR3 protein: CASSSSTGTAFF
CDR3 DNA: TGTGCCAGCAGCTCCTCGACAGGGACGGCTTTCTTT

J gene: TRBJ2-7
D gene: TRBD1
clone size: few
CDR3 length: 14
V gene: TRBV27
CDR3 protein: CASSPGTAVYEQYF
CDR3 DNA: TGTGCCAGCAGTCCCGGGACAGCAGTCTACGAGCAGTACTTC

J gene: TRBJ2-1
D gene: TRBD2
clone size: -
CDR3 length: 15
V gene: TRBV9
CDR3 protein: CASSASGRMDNEQFF
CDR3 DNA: TGTGCCAGCAGCGCAAGCGGGAGAATGGACAATGAGCAGTTCTTC

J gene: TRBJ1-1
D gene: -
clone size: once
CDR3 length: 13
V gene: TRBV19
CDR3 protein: CASSRVVNTEAFF
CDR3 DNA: TGTGCCAGTAGTAGAGTCGTGAACACTGAAGCTTTCTTT

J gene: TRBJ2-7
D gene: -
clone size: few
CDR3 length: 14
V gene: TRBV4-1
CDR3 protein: CASSQLGSLYEQYF
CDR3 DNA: TGCGCCAGCAGCCAACTGGGGAGTTTGTACGAGCAGTACTTC

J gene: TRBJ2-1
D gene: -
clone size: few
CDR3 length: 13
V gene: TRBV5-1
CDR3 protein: CASSLALADEQFF
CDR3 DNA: TGCGCCAGCAGCTTGGCCCTAGCCGATGAGCAGTTCTTC

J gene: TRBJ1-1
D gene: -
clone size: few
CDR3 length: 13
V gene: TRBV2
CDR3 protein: CASSTGENTEAFF
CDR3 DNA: TGTGCCAGCAGCACCGGAGAAAACACTGAAGCTTTCTTT

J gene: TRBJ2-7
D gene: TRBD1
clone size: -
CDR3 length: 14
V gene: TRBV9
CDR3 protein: CASSIGQETYEQYF
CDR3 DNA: TGTGCCAGCAGCATTGGACAGGAGACCTACGAGCAGTACTTC

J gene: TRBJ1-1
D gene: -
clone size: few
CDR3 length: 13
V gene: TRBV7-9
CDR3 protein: CATTSEINTEAFF
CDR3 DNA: TGTGCCACCACGTCCGAGATAAACACTGAAGCTTTCTTT

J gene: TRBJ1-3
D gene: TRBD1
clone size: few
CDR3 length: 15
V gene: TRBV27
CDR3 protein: CASIEGAVGGNTIYF
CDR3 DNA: TGTGCCAGCATCGAGGGGGCAGTGGGTGGAAACACCATATATTTT

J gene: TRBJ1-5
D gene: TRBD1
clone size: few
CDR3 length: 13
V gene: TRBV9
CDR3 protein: CASSVDRGQPQHF
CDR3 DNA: TGTGCCAGCAGCGTCGACAGGGGCCAGCCCCAGCATTTT

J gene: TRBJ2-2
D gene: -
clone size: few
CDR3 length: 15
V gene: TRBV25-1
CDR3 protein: CASSEKLYRGGELFF
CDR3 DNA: TGTGCCAGCAGTGAAAAATTGTACCGAGGGGGGGAGCTGTTTTTT

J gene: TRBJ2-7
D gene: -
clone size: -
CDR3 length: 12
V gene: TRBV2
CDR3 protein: CASSREAYEQYF
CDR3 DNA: TGTGCCAGCAGTCGGGAAGCCTACGAGCAGTACTTC

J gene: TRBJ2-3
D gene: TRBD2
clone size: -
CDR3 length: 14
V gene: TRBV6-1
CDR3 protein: CASKREASTDTQYF
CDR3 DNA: TGTGCCAGCAAACGGGAGGCATCCACAGATACGCAGTATTTT

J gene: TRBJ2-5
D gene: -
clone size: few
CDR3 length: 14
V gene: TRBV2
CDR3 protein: CASSEVALSETQYF
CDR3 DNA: TGTGCCAGCAGTGAGGTAGCGCTGTCCGAGACCCAGTACTTC

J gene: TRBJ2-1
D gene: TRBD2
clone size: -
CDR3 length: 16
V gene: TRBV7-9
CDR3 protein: CASSSPGLAGYNEQFF
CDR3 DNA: TGTGCCAGCAGTTCTCCCGGACTAGCGGGGTACAATGAGCAGTTCTTC

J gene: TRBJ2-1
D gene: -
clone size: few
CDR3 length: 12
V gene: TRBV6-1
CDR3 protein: CAIGAGRNEQFF
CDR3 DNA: TGTGCCATCGGGGCAGGGAGGAATGAGCAGTTCTTC

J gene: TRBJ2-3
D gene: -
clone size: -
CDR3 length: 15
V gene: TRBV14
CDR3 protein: CASSQAGVRTNTQYF
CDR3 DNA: TGTGCCAGCAGCCAGGCAGGGGTGAGAACAAATACGCAGTATTTT

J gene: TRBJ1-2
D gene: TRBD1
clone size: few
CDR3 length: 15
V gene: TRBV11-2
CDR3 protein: CASSSPAGQGDRYTF
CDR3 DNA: TGTGCCAGCAGCTCACCCGCGGGACAGGGGGATCGCTACACCTTC

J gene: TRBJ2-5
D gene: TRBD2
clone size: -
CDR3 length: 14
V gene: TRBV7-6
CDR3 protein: CASSSREVEETQYF
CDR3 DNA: TGTGCCAGCAGCTCACGGGAGGTTGAAGAGACCCAGTACTTC

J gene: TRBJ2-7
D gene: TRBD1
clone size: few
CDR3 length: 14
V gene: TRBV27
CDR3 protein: CASSVGQGRDEQYF
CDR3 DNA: TGTGCCAGCAGTGTCGGACAGGGTCGGGACGAGCAGTACTTC

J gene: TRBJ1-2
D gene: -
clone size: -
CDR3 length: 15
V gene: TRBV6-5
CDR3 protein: CASSHRDVSPYGYTF
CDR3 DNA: TGTGCCAGCAGCCACAGAGACGTGAGCCCCTATGGCTACACCTTC

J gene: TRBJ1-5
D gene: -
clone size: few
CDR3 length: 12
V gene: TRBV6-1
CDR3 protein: CASSESREPQHF
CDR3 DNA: TGTGCCAGCAGTGAGTCCCGTGAGCCCCAGCATTTT

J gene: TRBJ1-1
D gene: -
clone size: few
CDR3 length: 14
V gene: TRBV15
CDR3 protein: CATTVSTMNTEAFF
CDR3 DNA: TGTGCCACCACTGTCTCGACTATGAACACTGAAGCTTTCTTT

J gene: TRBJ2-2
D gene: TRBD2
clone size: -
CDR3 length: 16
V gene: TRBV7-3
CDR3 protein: CASSPTSGANTGELFF
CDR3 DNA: TGTGCCAGCAGCCCCACTAGCGGGGCGAACACCGGGGAGCTGTTTTTT

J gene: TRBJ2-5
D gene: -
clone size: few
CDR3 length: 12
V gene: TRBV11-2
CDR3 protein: CASSSPQGTQYF
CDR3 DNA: TGTGCCAGCAGCTCCCCCCAGGGGACCCAGTACTTC

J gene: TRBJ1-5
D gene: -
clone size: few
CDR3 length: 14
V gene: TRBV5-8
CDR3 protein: CASSLGQANQPQHF
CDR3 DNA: TGTGCCAGCAGCTTGGGGCAGGCAAATCAGCCCCAGCATTTT

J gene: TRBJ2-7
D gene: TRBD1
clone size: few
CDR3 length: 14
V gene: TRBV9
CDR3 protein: CASSVTSDRVEQYF
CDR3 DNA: TGTGCCAGCAGCGTAACGTCCGACAGGGTCGAGCAGTACTTC

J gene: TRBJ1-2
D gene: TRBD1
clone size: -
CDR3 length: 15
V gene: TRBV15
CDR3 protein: CATRGDRNQEGGYTF
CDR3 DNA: TGTGCCACCCGGGGGGACAGGAATCAGGAAGGTGGCTACACCTTC

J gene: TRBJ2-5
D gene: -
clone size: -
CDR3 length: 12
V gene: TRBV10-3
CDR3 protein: CAISDFQETQYF
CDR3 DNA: TGTGCCATCAGTGACTTCCAAGAGACCCAGTACTTC

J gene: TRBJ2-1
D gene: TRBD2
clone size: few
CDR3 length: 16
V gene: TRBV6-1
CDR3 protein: CASSEAEPGPSGEQFF
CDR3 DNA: TGTGCCAGCAGTGAAGCCGAGCCCGGACCTAGCGGTGAGCAGTTCTTC

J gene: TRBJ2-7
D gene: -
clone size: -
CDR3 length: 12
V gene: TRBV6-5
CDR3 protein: CASRGGMDEQYF
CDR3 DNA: TGTGCCAGCAGAGGCGGGATGGACGAGCAGTACTTC

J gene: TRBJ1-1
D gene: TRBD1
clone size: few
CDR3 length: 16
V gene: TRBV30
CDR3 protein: CAWRRRGTGRYTEAFF
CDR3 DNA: TGTGCCTGGAGAAGAAGGGGGACAGGACGTTACACTGAAGCTTTCTTT

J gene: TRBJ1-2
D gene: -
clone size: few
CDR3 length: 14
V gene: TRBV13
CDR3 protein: CASSSGDENYGYTF
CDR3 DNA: TGTGCCAGCAGCTCGGGGGACGAGAACTATGGCTACACCTTC

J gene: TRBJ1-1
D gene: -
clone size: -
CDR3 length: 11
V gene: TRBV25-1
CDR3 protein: CASSGHRRPFF
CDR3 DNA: TGTGCCAGCAGTGGTCACAGGCGACCTTTCTTT

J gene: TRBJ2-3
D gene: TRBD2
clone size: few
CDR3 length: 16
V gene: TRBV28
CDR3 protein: CASMWTSGSEADTQYF
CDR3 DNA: TGTGCCAGCATGTGGACTAGCGGGAGCGAGGCAGATACGCAGTATTTT

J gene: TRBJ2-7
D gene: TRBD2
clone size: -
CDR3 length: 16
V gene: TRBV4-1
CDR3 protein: CASSQDPAGGAYEQYF
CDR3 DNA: TGCGCCAGCAGCCAAGATCCGGCGGGAGGGGCCTACGAGCAGTACTTC

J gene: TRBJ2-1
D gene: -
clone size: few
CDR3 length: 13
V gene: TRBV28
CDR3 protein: CASNYQGFNEQFF
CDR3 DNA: TGTGCCAGCAACTATCAGGGATTCAATGAGCAGTTCTTC

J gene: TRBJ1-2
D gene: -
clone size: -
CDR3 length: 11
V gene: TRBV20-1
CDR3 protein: CSSPKAGGFTF
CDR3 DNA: TGCAGTTCTCCGAAAGCGGGAGGGTTTACCTTC

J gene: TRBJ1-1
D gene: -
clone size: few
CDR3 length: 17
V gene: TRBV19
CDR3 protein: CASSITGTLSSDTEAFF
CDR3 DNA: TGTGCCAGTAGTATCACCGGGACATTGTCTTCGGACACTGAAGCTTTCTTT

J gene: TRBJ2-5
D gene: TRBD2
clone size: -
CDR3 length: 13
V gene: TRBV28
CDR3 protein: CASSLGTTETQYF
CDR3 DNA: TGTGCCAGCAGTTTGGGGACTACAGAGACCCAGTACTTC

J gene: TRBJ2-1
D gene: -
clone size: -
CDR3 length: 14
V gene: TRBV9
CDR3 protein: CASSTQGGRDEQFF
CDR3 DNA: TGTGCCAGCAGCACCCAGGGCGGTAGAGATGAGCAGTTCTTC

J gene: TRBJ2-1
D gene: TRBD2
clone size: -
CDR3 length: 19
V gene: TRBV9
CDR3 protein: CASSGRLAGGERRDNEQFF
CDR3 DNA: TGTGCCAGCAGCGGCCGACTAGCGGGCGGAGAAAGACGAGACAATGAGCAGTTCTTC

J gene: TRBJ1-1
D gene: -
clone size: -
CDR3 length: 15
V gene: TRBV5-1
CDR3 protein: CASSQTTGMNTEAFF
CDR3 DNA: TGCGCCAGCAGCCAAACGACAGGTATGAACACTGAAGCTTTCTTT

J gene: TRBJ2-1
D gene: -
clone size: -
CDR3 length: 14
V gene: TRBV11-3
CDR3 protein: CASSLGGNYNEQFF
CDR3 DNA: TGTGCCAGCAGCTTAGGCGGAAACTACAATGAGCAGTTCTTC

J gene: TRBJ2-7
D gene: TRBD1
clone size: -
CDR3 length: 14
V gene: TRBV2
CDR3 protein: CASSLRTGAYEQYF
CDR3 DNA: TGTGCCAGCAGTCTGCGGACAGGGGCCTACGAGCAGTACTTC

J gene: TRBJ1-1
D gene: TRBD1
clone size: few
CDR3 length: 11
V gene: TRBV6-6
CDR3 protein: CASGTGAEAFF
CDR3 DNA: TGTGCCAGCGGCACAGGGGCTGAAGCTTTCTTT

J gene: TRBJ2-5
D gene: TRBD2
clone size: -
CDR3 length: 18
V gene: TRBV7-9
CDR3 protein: CASSLSVGTSGQQETQYF
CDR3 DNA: TGTGCCAGCAGCCTTAGCGTGGGGACTAGCGGCCAACAAGAGACCCAGTACTTC

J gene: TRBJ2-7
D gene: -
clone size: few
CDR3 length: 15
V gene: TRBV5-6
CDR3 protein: CASSLVMGGPYEQYF
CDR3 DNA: TGTGCCAGCAGCCTGGTTATGGGGGGTCCCTACGAGCAGTACTTC

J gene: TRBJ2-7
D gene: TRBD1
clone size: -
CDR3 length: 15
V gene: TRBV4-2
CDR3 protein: CASSQPGQGVNEQYF
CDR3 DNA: TGTGCCAGCAGCCAGCCGGGACAGGGAGTCAACGAGCAGTACTTC